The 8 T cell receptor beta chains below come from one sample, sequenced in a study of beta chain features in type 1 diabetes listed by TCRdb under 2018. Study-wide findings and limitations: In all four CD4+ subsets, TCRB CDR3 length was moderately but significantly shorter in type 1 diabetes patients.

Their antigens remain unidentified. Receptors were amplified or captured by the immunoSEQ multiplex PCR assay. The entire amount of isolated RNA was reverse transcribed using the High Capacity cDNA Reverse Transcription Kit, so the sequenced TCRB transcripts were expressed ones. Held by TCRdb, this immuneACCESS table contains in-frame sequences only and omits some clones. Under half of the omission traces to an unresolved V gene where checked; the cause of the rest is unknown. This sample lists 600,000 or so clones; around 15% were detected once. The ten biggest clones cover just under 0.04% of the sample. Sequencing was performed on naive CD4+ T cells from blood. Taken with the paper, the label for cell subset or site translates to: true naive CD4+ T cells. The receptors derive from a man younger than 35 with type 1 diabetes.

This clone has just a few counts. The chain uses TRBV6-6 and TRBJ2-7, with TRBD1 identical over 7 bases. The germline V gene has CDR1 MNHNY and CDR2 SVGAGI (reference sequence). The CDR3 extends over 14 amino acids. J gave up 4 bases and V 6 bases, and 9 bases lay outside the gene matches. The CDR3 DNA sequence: TGTGCCAGCAGCAATCAGGGGGATCAATACGAGCAGTACTTC. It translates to CASSNQGDQYEQYF.

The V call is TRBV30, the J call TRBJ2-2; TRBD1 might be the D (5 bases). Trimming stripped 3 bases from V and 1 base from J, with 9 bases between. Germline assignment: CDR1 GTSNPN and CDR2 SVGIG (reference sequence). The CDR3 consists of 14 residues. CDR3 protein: CAWRDTRNTGELFF. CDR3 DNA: TGTGCCTGGAGGGACACGCGGAACACCGGGGAGCTGTTTTTT.

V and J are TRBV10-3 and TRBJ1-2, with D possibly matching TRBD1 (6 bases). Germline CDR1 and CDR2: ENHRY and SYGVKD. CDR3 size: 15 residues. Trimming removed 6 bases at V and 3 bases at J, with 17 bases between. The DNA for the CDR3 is TGTGCCATCAGACCCTCGACAGGAGGAGACTATGGCTACACCTTC. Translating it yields CAIRPSTGGDYGYTF.

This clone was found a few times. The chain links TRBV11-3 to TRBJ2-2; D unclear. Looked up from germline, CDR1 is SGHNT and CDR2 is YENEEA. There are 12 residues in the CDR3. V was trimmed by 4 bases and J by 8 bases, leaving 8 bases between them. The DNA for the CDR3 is TGTGCCAGCAGCTCTTATGCGGGGGAGCTGTTTTTT. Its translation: CASSSYAGELFF.

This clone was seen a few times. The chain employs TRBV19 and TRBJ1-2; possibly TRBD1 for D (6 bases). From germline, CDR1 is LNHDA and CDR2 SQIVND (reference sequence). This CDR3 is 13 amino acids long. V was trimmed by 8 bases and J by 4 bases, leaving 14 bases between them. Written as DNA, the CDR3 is TGTGCCAGTTCCCGGGACATTGCCTATGGCTACACCTTC. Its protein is CASSRDIAYGYTF.

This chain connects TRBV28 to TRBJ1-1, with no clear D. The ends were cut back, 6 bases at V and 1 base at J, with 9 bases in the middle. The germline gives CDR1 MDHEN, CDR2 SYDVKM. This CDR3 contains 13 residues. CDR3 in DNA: TGTGCCAGCAGGAGAGGAGCGAACACTGAAGCTTTCTTT. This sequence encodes CASRRGANTEAFF.

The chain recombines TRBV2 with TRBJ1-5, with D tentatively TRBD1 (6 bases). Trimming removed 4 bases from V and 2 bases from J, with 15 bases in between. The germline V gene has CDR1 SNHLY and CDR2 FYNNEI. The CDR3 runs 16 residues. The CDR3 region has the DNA TGTGCCAGCAGTGGGTCGAGTGGGGGCCGCAATCAGCCCCAGCATTTT. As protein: CASSGSSGGRNQPQHF.

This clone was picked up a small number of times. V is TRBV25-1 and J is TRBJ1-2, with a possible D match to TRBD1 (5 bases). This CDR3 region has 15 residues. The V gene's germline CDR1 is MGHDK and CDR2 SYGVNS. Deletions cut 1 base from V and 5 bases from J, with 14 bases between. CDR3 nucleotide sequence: TGTGCCAGCAGTGAATGGGGCAGAGTGGAATATGGCTACACCTTC. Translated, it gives CASSEWGRVEYGYTF.